This TCR beta chain comes out of a study of T cell responses to AZD1222 COVID-19 vaccine. TCRdb's copy holds only in-frame clones and misses some; the assay was immunoSEQ multiplex PCR. Found here are approximately 70,000 clones, 80% to 90% of them singletons; the top ten hold approximately 5.4%. V lost 2 bases to trimming and J lost 9 bases; unmatched junction nucleotides: 7. The germline V gene has CDR1 SEHNR and CDR2 FQNEAQ (reference sequence). This CDR3 is built from 13 residues. Points from the study as a whole: Most donors were white British and more were female, and clonal diversity was possibly underestimated. Along spike, vaccine-associated CD4 TCRs were found throughout, with dominance at 160-218 and 743-854.

As regards this clone: Its antigen remains unidentified.

This chain connects TRBV7-9 to TRBJ2-7; 7 bases match TRBD1. Sequenced here: peripheral blood, sampled on day 0 of AZD1222 vaccination. The receptor comes from an adult in good health. The chain's CDR3 is CASSLQGEVVQYF. The DNA for the CDR3 is TGTGCCAGCAGCTTACAGGGGGAAGTTGTGCAGTACTTC.